This T cell receptor beta chain stems from a study of T cell repertoires in cytomegalovirus infection. The CDR3 totals 14 residues. Looked up from germline, CDR1 is KGHDR and CDR2 is SFDVKD. With V trimmed by 1 base and J by 3 bases, 0 bases remained unmatched. Using its own MiXCR run on the reads, TCRdb lists one record per CDR3 protein. The sample has 510,000 or so distinct CDR3 sequences, around 27% seen once; the top ten hold less than 15%. The sequenced sample was PBMCs. The sequence derives from a human donor in good health (CMV status not recorded). Some clones in this sample may be carry-over from other donors' samples. This chain connects TRBV24-1 to TRBJ2-3, with 7 nucleotides matching TRBD2. CDR3 sequence reads: CATSDFGGTDTQYF. Written as DNA, the CDR3 is TGTGCCACCAGTGATTTCGGGGGGACAGATACGCAGTATTTT.